A single sample is the source of the 10 T cell receptor beta chains below, sequenced in a study of T cell responses to AZD1222 COVID-19 vaccine (TCRdb year 2021). Receptor libraries were prepared by the immunoSEQ multiplex PCR assay. Held by TCRdb, this immuneACCESS table contains in-frame sequences only and omits some clones. Under half of the omission traces to an unresolved V gene where checked; the cause of the rest is unknown. A total of under 150,000 clones appear in this sample, 92% of them only once. Of the sample, roughly 10% is held by the ten largest clones. According to the study, the label for this sample's time point signals: about 28 days (+/-7) after the second vaccine dose. The sample was peripheral blood, taken 28 days after the second AZD1222 dose. Receptor source: an adult who received the AZD1222 COVID-19 vaccine.

The J gene is TRBJ2-7, the V gene TRBV4-1; D not certain. Per germline, CDR1 MGHRA and CDR2 YSYEKL. Trimming removed 0 bases at V and 3 bases at J, with 6 bases between. This CDR3 spans 13 amino acids. This chain's CDR3 is CASSQDHSYEQYV. For the CDR3, the DNA is TGCGCCAGCAGCCAAGATCACAGCTACGAGCAGTACGTC.

This rearrangement joins TRBV5-6 to TRBJ1-4; D is unclear. This CDR3 contains 14 residues. Trimming pared 4 bases from V and 0 bases from J, leaving 7 bases between. The V gene's germline CDR1 is SGHDT and CDR2 YYEEEE. DNA of the CDR3: TGTGCCAGCAGCGCCCCCTCAACTAATGAAAAACTGTTTTTT. This translates into CASSAPSTNEKLFF.

In this sample, this clone turned up once. This rearrangement joins TRBV11-2 to TRBJ2-5; perhaps D is TRBD1 or TRBD2 (5 bases each). The ends were cut back, 5 bases at V and 0 bases at J, with 19 bases in the middle. CDR1 and CDR2 from the germline V gene are SGHAT and FQNNGV. CDR3 length: 17 residues. In DNA, the CDR3 is TGTGCCAGCAGCCGTCTCGGGACCACTATGTACCAAGAGACCCAGTACTTC. This encodes CASSRLGTTMYQETQYF.

The rearrangement links TRBV3-1 (or the pseudogene TRBV3-2) to TRBJ1-4, with no clear D. The ends were cut back, 1 base at V and 0 bases at J, with 9 bases in the middle. This CDR3 contains 16 residues. Germline V gene data show CDR1 as LGHDT and CDR2 as YNNKEL (reference sequence). The CDR3: CASSQGTPATNEKLFF. The CDR3 nucleotides read TGTGCCAGCAGCCAAGGGACGCCTGCAACTAATGAAAAACTGTTTTTT.

The gene calls are TRBV28 and TRBJ1-3; D is ambiguous. CDR3 length equals 14 residues. The V gene lost 4 bases and the J gene lost 0 bases, with 7 bases spanning the gap. Looked up from germline, CDR1 is MDHEN and CDR2 is SYDVKM. CDR3 nucleotide sequence: TGTGCCAGCAGTTCCTTAAACTCTGGAAACACCATATATTTT. This translates into CASSSLNSGNTIYF.

In this sample, this clone turned up a few times. The chain joins TRBV4-1 to TRBJ2-1, with D uncertain. The CDR3 extends over 14 amino acids. V lost 4 bases and J 7 bases, leaving 14 bases between the germline ends. The germline CDR1 and CDR2 sequences are MGHRA and YSYEKL. CDR3 residues: CASSPITERNEQFF. The CDR3 coding sequence is TGCGCCAGCAGCCCTATAACCGAGAGGAATGAGCAGTTCTTC.

The chain has TRBV21-1 and TRBJ1-5; the listed D gene, TRBD1, was not tested against the DNA. TRBV21-1 is described as a pseudogene. The CDR3 contains 19 residues. The CDR3 nucleotides are TGTGCCAGCAGCAACGGACAGTTTAAGTGGGTTCGTAGCAATCAGCCCCAGCATTTT. It specifies CASSNGQFKWVRSNQPQHF.

This rearrangement joins TRBV4-3 to TRBJ2-2; no firm D call. This CDR3 comprises 15 residues. Germline-derived CDR1 and CDR2 are LGHNA and YSLEER. V lost 0 bases and J lost 2, with 7 bases in between. For the CDR3, the DNA is TGCGCCAGCAGCCAAGAAGGCAGAAACACCGGGGAGCTGTTTTTT. It is translated as CASSQEGRNTGELFF.

DNA for the CDR3: TGTGCCAGCAGCTTAGTAGCAATGGGTGAAAAACTGTTTTTT. This gives the protein CASSLVAMGEKLFF. V and J are TRBV7-2 and TRBJ1-4; D not resolved. There are 14 residues in the CDR3. CDR1 and CDR2 (germline): SGHTA, FQGNSA. The V and J ends lost 1 base and 7 bases respectively, with 10 bases between them.

This chain links TRBV5-1 with TRBJ1-2; D possibly corresponds to TRBD1 (5 bases). In germline, CDR1 is SGHRS, CDR2 YFSETQ. The CDR3 has 15 residues. Deletions cut 0 bases from V and 4 bases from J, with 13 bases between. The CDR3 DNA reads as TGCGCCAGCAGCTTGGACTCTACAGGCCTCTATGGCTACACCTTC. Translating it yields CASSLDSTGLYGYTF. Using reference TRBV5-1 and TRBJ1-2 for the parts outside the CDR3, the full variable domain is KAGVTQTPRYLIKTRGQQVTLSCSPISGHRSVSWYQQTPGQGLQFLFEYFSETQRNKGNFPGRFSGRQFSNSRSEMNVSTLELGDSALYLCASSLDSTGLYGYTFGSGTRLTVV.